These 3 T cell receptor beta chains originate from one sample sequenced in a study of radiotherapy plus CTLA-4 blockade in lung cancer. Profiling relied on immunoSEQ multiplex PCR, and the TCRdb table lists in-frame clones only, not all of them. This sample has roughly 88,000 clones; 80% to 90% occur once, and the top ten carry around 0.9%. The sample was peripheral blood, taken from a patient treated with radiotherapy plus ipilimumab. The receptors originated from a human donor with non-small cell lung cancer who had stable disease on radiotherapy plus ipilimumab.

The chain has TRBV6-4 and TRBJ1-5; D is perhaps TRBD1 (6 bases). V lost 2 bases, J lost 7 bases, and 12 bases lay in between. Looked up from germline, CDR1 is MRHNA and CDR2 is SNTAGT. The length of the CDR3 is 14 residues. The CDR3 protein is CASSDEGGGQPQHF. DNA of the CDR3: TGTGCCAGCAGTGACGAGGGGGGCGGACAGCCCCAGCATTTT.

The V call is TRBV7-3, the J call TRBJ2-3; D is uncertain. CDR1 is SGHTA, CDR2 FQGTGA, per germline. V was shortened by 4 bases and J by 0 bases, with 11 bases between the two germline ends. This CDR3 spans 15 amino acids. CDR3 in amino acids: CASSSRTESTDTQYF. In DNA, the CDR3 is TGTGCCAGCAGCTCCCGGACGGAGAGCACAGATACGCAGTATTTT.

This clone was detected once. CDR3 in amino acids: CASRERHNEQFF. DNA for the CDR3: TGTGCCAGCAGGGAGCGCCACAATGAGCAGTTCTTC. V is TRBV28 and J is TRBJ2-1, with D unresolved. Germline V gene sequence: CDR1 MDHEN, CDR2 SYDVKM. CDR3 size: 12 residues. The V end lost 6 bases, the J end lost 5 bases, and 8 bases lay between the germline ends.